Described below is a single T cell receptor (beta chain) sequence and its context. This table comes from immunoSEQ multiplex PCR, and its TCRdb copy is limited to in-frame clones, with some not included. Of 66,000 or so clones listed, roughly nine tenths are singletons. The ends were cut back, 2 bases at V and 2 bases at J, with 10 bases in the middle. Per the germline V gene, CDR1 is MNHEY and CDR2 is SMNVEV (reference sequence). This CDR3 comprises 14 residues. The sample comes from a study of T cell changes during pregnancy in multiple sclerosis. The material was CD8+ T cells from peripheral blood mononuclear cells, obtained before pregnancy. J is TRBJ2-7 and V is TRBV27; D is ambiguous. The receptor comes from a female donor with multiple sclerosis, enrolled in a pregnancy study. For the CDR3, the DNA is TGTGCCAGCAGTTTAGGTCGCGGTACCTACGAGCAGTACTTC. Translation gives CASSLGRGTYEQYF.